Following are 10 T cell receptor beta chains from one sample sequenced in a study of CD8 T cells in Susac syndrome. Roughly 0.45 to 1 ug RNA was reverse transcribed with random hexamers. TCRdb independently ran MiXCR on the immunoSEQ multiplex PCR reads; one entry per CDR3 protein. The sample lists 75,000 to 100,000 distinct CDR3 sequences, approximately 95% seen once, with 0.85% to 1% in the top ten. The sequenced sample consisted of CD8+ T cells from PBMCs. The receptors stem from a human donor with Susac syndrome.

V and J are TRBV14 and TRBJ2-2, with TRBD1 as a possible D gene (6 bases). The CDR3 consists of 16 residues. Germline V gene lookup returns CDR1 SGHDN and CDR2 FVKESK. V was pared by 0 bases and J by 9 bases, with 17 bases between. This CDR3 is CASSQDGTPRGRELFF. CDR3 sequence (DNA): TGTGCCAGCAGCCAAGATGGGACACCGAGGGGACGGGAGCTGTTTTTT.

The rearrangement links TRBV4-2 to TRBJ2-2; 10 positions match TRBD2. The CDR3 runs 17 residues. Trimming at V came to 4 bases and at J to 1 base, leaving 6 bases not matched to a gene. CDR1 is LGHNA, CDR2 YNFKEQ, per germline. The CDR3 sequence: CASSPPIAGGNTGELFF. CDR3 coding DNA: TGTGCCAGCAGCCCACCTATAGCGGGAGGGAACACCGGGGAGCTGTTTTTT.

The chain combines TRBV7-2 with TRBJ2-7; 8 positions match TRBD2. In germline, CDR1 is SGHTA, CDR2 FQGNSA. The CDR3 consists of 14 residues. V lost 5 bases, J lost 2 bases, and 5 bases stayed unmatched. The chain's CDR3 is CASSLYSGTYEQYF. The CDR3 DNA reads as TGTGCCAGCAGCCTTTATAGCGGGACCTACGAGCAGTACTTC.

V usage is TRBV7-9 and J usage is TRBJ2-7, with 8 bases matching TRBD2. The J segment lost 6 bases and the V segment lost 3 bases, leaving 7 bases of the junction unmatched. Per the germline V gene, CDR1 is SEHNR and CDR2 is FQNEAQ (reference sequence). The CDR3 totals 14 residues. In nucleotides, the CDR3 is TGTGCCAGCAGCTTTCCCGGGACTAGAGTCGAGCAGTACTTC. Translating gives CASSFPGTRVEQYF.

V and J are TRBV9 and TRBJ2-7, with 9 positions matching TRBD2. Germline CDR1 SGDLS, CDR2 YYNGEE. The CDR3 is 14 amino acids. Trimming took 4 bases from V and 6 from J; bases not matched to a gene: 8. The CDR3 nucleotides are TGTGCCAGCAGCCCCTTTAGCGGGAGTTTCGAGCAGTACTTC. This sequence encodes CASSPFSGSFEQYF.

The CDR3 is CASNDGSNQPQHF. CDR3 DNA: TGTGCCAGTAACGACGGTAGCAATCAGCCCCAGCATTTT. This chain joins TRBV19 and TRBJ1-5; no firm D call. Germline CDR1 and CDR2: LNHDA and SQIVND (reference sequence). There are 13 residues in the CDR3. Deletions cut 7 bases from V and 0 bases from J, with 7 bases between.

CDR3 loop: CASSYSTGVIETEAFF. The CDR3 DNA sequence: TGTGCCAGCAGTTACTCGACGGGGGTGATCGAAACTGAAGCTTTCTTT. The rearrangement uses TRBV6-5 and TRBJ1-1; tentatively, D is TRBD1 (5 bases). The CDR3 sequence is 16 residues long. Germline assignment: CDR1 MNHEY and CDR2 SVGAGI. V dropped 0 bases and J dropped 5 bases, with 16 bases sitting between them.

The chain couples TRBV15 to TRBJ2-7, with TRBD2 as a possible D gene (5 bases). The CDR3 covers 14 residues. Germline V gene lookup returns CDR1 LNHNV and CDR2 YYDKDF (reference sequence). V lost 1 base to trimming and J lost 1 base, with 8 bases between them. CDR3 sequence: CATSRGGESYEQYF. The DNA for the CDR3 is TGTGCCACCAGCAGAGGGGGAGAGTCCTACGAGCAGTACTTC.

This clonotype was seen only a few times. The J gene is TRBJ1-5, the V gene TRBV7-8; the D is unclear. CDR3 length: 15 amino acids. Trimming took off 2 bases at V and 2 bases at J, with 10 bases between the two ends. In germline, CDR1 is SGHVS, CDR2 FQNEAQ. This CDR3 reads CASSLWTEGNQPQHF. The CDR3 DNA reads as TGTGCCAGCAGCTTATGGACGGAGGGCAATCAGCCCCAGCATTTT.

DNA for the CDR3: TGTGCCAGCTCACCGTGGACAGGGGAAGGCCAGTACTTC. This encodes CASSPWTGEGQYF. The chain employs TRBV18 and TRBJ2-5; 9 nucleotides align to TRBD1. There are 13 residues in the CDR3. Losses at the gene ends were 3 bases for V and 10 bases for J; bases not matched to a gene: 6. CDR1 and CDR2 from the germline V gene are KGHSH and LQKENI.